The next 7 T cell receptor beta chains were all read from a single sample in a study of T-cell reconstitution after alpha-beta-depleted transplantation in children (dated by TCRdb to 2015 to 2016). Library preparation employed PCR. Instrument on record: Illumina HiSeq 2500. TCR library preparation used molecular barcoding, with unique molecular identifiers applied to normalize quantification of the TCRbeta repertoire. The public reads were quality trimmed at Q25 with fastp and then assembled into clones with MiXCR by TCRdb, keeping productive beta chains. Identical CDR3 proteins give one entry, which carries the most common genes and DNA. For this sample the table gives about 240,000 distinct CDR3 sequences, of which roughly 24% were detected only once. The top ten constitute more than 2% of the sample. Read against the paper, the sample's treatment or condition label means: allogeneic hematopoietic cell transplantation with graft depleted of TCRalphabeta T cells and CD19 B cells.

This material consisted of PBMCs, taken before TCRalphabeta/CD19-depleted stem cell transplant. The receptors come from a girl aged 2-9 years with Fanconi anemia, due to receive a stem cell transplant.

This clonotype was counted between two and nine times. The gene calls are TRBV28 and TRBJ2-2; 8 bases map to TRBD1. This CDR3 is built from 16 residues. CDR1 and CDR2 (germline): MDHEN, SYDVKM. The V and J ends lost 7 bases and 4 bases, in that order; junction bases with no gene match: 11. CDR3 sequence (DNA): TGTGCCAGCACCCTAAGGACAGGGTTGGGCACCGGGGAGCTGTTTTTT. Translated, it gives CASTLRTGLGTGELFF.

Note on this clonotype: One end of the junction varies from germline; a read error may be responsible. The chain is built from TRBV29-1 and TRBJ2-1; 11 bases align to TRBD2. Germline V gives CDR1 SQVTM, CDR2 ANQGSEA. The CDR3 runs to 15 residues. CDR3 in amino acids: CCVELAGVVVNEQFF. CDR3 DNA sequence: TGCTGCGTTGAACTAGCGGGAGTAGTAGTCAATGAGCAGTTCTTC.

This clonotype appeared a few times. The chain couples TRBV20-1 to TRBJ2-7, with D possibly being TRBD2 (5 bases). Looked up from germline, CDR1 is DFQATT and CDR2 is SNEGSKA (reference sequence). Trimming pared 6 bases from V and 9 bases from J, leaving 15 bases between. The CDR3 is 11 residues long. The CDR3 protein is CSALRNGGQYF. The CDR3 coding sequence is TGCAGTGCGCTACGGAATGGAGGGCAGTACTTC.

In its sample, this clonotype was seen many times. The rearrangement uses TRBV6-5 and TRBJ2-1; possible D gene TRBD1, 5 bases. Germline assignment: CDR1 MNHEY and CDR2 SVGAGI. CDR3 length: 12 residues. The V and J ends lost 5 bases and 7 bases respectively, with 9 bases between them. This chain's CDR3 is CASSRQPNEQFF. CDR3 nucleotide sequence: TGTGCCAGCAGTCGACAGCCGAATGAGCAGTTCTTC.

This clonotype was found a few times. This chain links TRBV2 with TRBJ2-7, with 9 bases that match TRBD1. Trimming took 4 bases from V and 6 from J; bases not matched to a gene: 10. This CDR3 comprises 15 residues. Germline CDR1 and CDR2: SNHLY and FYNNEI. DNA for the CDR3: TGTGCCAGCAGTGTGTTTGTTGACAGGGGGGTCGAGCAGTACTTC. This encodes CASSVFVDRGVEQYF.

This chain uses TRBV20-1 with TRBJ1-6; tentatively, D is TRBD1 (5 bases). The germline V and J ends were trimmed by 5 bases and 15 bases, with 14 bases remaining between them. This CDR3 region has 11 residues. Germline-derived CDR1 and CDR2 are DFQATT and SNEGSKA (reference sequence). The CDR3 sequence: CSAVGPLLLHF. In nucleotides, the CDR3 is TGCAGTGCTGTGGGACCGCTTCTCCTCCACTTT.

This clonotype was counted between two and nine times. This sequence joins TRBV7-2 and TRBJ2-5; no clear D gene. The CDR3 has 12 amino acids. Germline loops: CDR1 SGHTA, CDR2 FQGNSA. V was cut by 4 bases and J by 7 bases, with 10 bases left in between. The CDR3 reads CASSSPWGTQYF. Written as DNA, the CDR3 is TGTGCCAGCAGCTCCCCATGGGGGACCCAGTACTTC.